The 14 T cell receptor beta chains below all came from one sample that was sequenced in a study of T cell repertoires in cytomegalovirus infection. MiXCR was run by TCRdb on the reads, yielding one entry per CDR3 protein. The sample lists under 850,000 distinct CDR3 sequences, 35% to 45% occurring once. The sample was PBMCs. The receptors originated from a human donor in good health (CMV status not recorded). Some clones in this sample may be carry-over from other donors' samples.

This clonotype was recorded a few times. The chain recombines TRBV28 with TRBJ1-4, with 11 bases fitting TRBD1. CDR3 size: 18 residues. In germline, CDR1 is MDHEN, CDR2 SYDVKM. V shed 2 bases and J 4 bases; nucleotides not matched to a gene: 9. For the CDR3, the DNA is TGTGCCAGCAGTTTACGGGGACAGGGGGTCAACCTTAATGAAAAACTGTTTTTT. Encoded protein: CASSLRGQGVNLNEKLFF.

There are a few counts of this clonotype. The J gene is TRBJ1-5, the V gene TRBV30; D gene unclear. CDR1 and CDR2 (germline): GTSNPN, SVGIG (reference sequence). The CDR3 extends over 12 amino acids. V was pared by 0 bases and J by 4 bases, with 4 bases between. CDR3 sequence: CAWSVQNQPQHF. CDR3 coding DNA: TGTGCCTGGAGTGTACAGAATCAGCCCCAGCATTTT.

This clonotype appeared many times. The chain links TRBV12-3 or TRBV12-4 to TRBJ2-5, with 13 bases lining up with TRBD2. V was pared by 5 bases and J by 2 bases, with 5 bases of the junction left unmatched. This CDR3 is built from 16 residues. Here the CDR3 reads CASSAGTSGVQETQYF. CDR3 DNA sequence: TGTGCCAGCAGTGCCGGGACTAGCGGGGTTCAAGAGACCCAGTACTTC.

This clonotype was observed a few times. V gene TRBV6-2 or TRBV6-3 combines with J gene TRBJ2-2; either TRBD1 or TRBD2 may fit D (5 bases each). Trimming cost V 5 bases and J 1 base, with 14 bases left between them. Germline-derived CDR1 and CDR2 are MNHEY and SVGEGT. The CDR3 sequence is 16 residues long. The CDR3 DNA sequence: TGTGCCAGCAGTACCCTGAGGGGCGAGAACACCGGGGAGCTGTTTTTT. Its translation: CASSTLRGENTGELFF.

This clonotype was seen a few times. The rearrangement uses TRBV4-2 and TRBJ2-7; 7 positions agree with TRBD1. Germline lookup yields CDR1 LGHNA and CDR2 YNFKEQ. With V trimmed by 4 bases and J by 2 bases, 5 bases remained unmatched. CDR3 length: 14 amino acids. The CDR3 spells CASSPGTDTYEQYF. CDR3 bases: TGTGCCAGCAGCCCAGGGACAGACACCTACGAGCAGTACTTC.

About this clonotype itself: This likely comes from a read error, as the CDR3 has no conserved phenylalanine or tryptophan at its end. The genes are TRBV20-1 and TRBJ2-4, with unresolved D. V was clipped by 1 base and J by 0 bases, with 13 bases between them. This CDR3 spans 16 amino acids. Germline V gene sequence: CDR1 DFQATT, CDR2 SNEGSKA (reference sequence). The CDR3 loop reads CSARAWGLLAKNIQYY. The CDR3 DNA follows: TGCAGTGCTAGAGCATGGGGATTACTAGCCAAAAACATTCAGTACTAC.

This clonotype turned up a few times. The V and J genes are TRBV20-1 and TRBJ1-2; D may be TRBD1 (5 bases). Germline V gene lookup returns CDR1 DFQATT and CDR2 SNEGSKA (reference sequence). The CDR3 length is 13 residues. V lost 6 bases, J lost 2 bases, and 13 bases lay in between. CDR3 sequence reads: CSARSRENYGYTF. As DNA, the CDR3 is TGCAGTGCCAGATCCAGGGAGAACTATGGCTACACCTTC.

CDR3 sequence (DNA): TGTGCCACCAGAGCCGCGGTCGGGTTCACCACCGGGGAGCTGTTTTTT. Amino acids: CATRAAVGFTTGELFF. This chain joins TRBV24-1 and TRBJ2-2; D not certain. Trimming shortened V by 7 bases and J by 4 bases, and 18 bases separated the two germline ends. Germline CDR1 and CDR2: KGHDR and SFDVKD. This CDR3 comprises 16 residues.

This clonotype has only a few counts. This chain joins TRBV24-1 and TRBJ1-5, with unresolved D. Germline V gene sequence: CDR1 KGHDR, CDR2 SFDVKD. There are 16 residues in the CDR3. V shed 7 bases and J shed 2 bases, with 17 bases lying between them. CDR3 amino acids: CATRNGRTPRNQPQHF. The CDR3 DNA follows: TGTGCCACCAGAAACGGACGTACACCCCGCAATCAGCCCCAGCATTTT.

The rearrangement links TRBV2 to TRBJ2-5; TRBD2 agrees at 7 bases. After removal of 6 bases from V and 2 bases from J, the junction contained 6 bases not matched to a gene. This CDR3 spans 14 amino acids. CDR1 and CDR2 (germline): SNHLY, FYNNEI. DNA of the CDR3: TGTGCCAGCAGAGCGGGACGGAATCAAGAGACCCAGTACTTC. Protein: CASRAGRNQETQYF.

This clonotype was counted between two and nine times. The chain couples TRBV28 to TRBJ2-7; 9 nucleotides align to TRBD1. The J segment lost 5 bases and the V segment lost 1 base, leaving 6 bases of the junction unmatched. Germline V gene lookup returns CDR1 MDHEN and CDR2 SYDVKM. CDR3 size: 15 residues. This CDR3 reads CASSLSSGTGNEQYF. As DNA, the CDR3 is TGTGCCAGCAGTTTATCGTCCGGGACAGGGAACGAGCAGTACTTC.

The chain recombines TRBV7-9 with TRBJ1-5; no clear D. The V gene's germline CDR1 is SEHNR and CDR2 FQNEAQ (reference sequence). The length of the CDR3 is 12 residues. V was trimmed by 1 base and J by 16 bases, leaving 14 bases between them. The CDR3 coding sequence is TGTGCCAGCAGCTTAGGGAAGGGCATTCGACATTTT. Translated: CASSLGKGIRHF.

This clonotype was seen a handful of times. Here the CDR3 reads CASSFGGPRTDRAYNSPLHF. CDR3 nucleotide sequence: TGTGCCAGCAGCTTTGGAGGCCCCCGCACTGACAGGGCTTATAATTCACCCCTCCACTTT. The chain joins TRBV7-2 to TRBJ1-6; 7 bases fit TRBD1. Germline values: CDR1 SGHTA, CDR2 FQGNSA. J was trimmed by 4 bases and V by 3 bases; bases with no gene match: 18. The length of the CDR3 is 20 residues.

Here the CDR3 reads CATSKERGWSTGELFF. Written as DNA, the CDR3 is TGTGCCACCAGCAAGGAGCGGGGGTGGTCCACCGGGGAGCTGTTTTTT. The chain recombines TRBV15 with TRBJ2-2, with 8 nucleotides matching TRBD2. Germline-derived CDR1 and CDR2 are LNHNV and YYDKDF (reference sequence). V trimming: 4 bases; J trimming: 4 bases; junction bases outside the gene matches: 8. The CDR3 extends over 16 amino acids.